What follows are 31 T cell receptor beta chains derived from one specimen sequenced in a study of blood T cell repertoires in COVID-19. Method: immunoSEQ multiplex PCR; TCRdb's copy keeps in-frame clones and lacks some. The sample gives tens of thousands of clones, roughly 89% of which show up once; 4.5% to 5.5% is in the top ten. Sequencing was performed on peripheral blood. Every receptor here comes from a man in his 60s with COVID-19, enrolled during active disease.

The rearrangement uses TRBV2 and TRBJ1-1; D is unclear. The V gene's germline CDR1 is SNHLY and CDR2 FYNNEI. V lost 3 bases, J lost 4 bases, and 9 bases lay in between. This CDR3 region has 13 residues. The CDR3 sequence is CASSERASTEAFF. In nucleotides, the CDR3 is TGTGCCAGCAGTGAGAGGGCCTCCACTGAAGCTTTCTTT. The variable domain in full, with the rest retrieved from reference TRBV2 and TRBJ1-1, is EPEVTQTPSHQVTQMGQEVILRCVPISNHLYFYWYRQILGQKVEFLVSFYNNEISEKSEIFDDQFSVERPDGSNFTLKIRSTKLEDSAMYFCASSERASTEAFFGQGTRLTVV.

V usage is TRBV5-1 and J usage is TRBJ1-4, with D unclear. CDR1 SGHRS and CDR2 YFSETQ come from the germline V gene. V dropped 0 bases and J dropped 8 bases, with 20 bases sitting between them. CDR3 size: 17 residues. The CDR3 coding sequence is TGCGCCAGCAGCTTGGCCGGATCGGGAGAAGGTCAGGAAAAACTGTTTTTT. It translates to CASSLAGSGEGQEKLFF. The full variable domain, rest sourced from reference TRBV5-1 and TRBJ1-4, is KAGVTQTPRYLIKTRGQQVTLSCSPISGHRSVSWYQQTPGQGLQFLFEYFSETQRNKGNFPGRFSGRQFSNSRSEMNVSTLELGDSALYLCASSLAGSGEGQEKLFFGSGTQLSVL.

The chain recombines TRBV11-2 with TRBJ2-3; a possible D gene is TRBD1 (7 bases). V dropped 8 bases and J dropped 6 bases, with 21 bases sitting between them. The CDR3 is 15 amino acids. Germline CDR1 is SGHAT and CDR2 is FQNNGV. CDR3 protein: CASGAGQGGTDTQYF. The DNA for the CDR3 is TGTGCCAGCGGCGCCGGGCAGGGGGGAACGGATACGCAGTATTTT.

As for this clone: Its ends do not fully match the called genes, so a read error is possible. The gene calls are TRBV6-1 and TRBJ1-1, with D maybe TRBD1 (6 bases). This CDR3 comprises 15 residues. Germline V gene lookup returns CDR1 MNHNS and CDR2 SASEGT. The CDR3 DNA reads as TGTGCCAGCAGGGAAGACAGGTTGTCAAACACTGAAGCTTTCTTT. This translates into CASREDRLSNTEAFF.

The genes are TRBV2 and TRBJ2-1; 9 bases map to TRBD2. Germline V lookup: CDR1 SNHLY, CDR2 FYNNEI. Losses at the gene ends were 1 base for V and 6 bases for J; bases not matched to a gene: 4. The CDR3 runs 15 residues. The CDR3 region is CASSEGLAGLNEQFF. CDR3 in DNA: TGTGCCAGCAGTGAAGGGCTAGCGGGACTCAATGAGCAGTTCTTC. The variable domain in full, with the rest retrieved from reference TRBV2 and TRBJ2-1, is EPEVTQTPSHQVTQMGQEVILRCVPISNHLYFYWYRQILGQKVEFLVSFYNNEISEKSEIFDDQFSVERPDGSNFTLKIRSTKLEDSAMYFCASSEGLAGLNEQFFGPGTRLTVL.

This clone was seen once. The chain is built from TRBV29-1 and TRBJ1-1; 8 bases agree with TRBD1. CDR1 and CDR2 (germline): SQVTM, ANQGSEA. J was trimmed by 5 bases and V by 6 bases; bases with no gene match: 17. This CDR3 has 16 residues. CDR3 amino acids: CSVSPSRTGRGTEAFF. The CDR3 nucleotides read TGCAGCGTGTCCCCCTCCAGGACAGGGAGAGGGACTGAAGCTTTCTTT.

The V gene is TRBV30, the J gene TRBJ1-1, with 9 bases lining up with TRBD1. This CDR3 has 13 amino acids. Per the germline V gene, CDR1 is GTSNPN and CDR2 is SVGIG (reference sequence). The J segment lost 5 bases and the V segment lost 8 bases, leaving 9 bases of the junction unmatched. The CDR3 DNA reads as TGTGCCAAAGACAGGGGGGAAGGAACTGAAGCTTTCTTT. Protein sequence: CAKDRGEGTEAFF.

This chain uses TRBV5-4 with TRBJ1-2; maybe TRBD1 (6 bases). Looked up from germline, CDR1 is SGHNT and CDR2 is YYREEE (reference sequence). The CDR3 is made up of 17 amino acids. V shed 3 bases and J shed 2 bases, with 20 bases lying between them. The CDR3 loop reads CASSSLKGELENYGYTF. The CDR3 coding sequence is TGTGCCAGCAGCTCTTTAAAGGGGGAACTCGAAAACTATGGCTACACCTTC. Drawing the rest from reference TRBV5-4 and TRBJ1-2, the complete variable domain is ETGVTQSPTHLIKTRGQQVTLRCSSQSGHNTVSWYQQALGQGPQFIFQYYREEENGRGNFPPRFSGLQFPNYSSELNVNALELDDSALYLCASSSLKGELENYGYTFGSGTRLTVV.

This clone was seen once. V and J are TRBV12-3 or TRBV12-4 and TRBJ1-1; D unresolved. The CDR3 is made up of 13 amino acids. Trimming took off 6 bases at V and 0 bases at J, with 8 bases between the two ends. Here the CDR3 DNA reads TGTGCCAGCAGCTCAGATATGAACACTGAAGCTTTCTTT. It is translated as CASSSDMNTEAFF.

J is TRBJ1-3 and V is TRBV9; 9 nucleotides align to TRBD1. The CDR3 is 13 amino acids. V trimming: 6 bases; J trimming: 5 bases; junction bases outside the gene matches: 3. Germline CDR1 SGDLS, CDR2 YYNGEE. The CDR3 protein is CASNTGGRNTIYF. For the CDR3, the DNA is TGTGCCAGCAACACAGGGGGCAGAAACACCATATATTTT.

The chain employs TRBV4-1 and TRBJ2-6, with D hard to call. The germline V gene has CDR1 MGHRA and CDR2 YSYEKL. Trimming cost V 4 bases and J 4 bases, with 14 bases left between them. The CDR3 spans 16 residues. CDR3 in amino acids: CASSLQNPSGANVLTF. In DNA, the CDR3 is TGCGCCAGCAGCCTACAGAACCCCTCGGGGGCCAACGTCCTGACTTTC.

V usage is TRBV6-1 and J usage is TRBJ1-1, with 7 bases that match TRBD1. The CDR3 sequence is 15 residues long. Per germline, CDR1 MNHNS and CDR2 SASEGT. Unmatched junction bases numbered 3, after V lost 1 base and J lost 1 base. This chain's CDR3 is CASSEGAGGNTEAFF. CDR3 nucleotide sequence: TGTGCCAGCAGTGAAGGGGCAGGGGGGAACACTGAAGCTTTCTTT.

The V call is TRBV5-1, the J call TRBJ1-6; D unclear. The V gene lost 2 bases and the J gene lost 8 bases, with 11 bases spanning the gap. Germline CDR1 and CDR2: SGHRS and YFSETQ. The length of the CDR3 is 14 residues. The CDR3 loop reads CASSFYGKDSPLHF. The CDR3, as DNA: TGCGCCAGCAGCTTTTACGGGAAGGATTCACCCCTCCACTTT. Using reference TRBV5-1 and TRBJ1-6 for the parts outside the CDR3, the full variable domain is KAGVTQTPRYLIKTRGQQVTLSCSPISGHRSVSWYQQTPGQGLQFLFEYFSETQRNKGNFPGRFSGRQFSNSRSEMNVSTLELGDSALYLCASSFYGKDSPLHFGNGTRLTVT.

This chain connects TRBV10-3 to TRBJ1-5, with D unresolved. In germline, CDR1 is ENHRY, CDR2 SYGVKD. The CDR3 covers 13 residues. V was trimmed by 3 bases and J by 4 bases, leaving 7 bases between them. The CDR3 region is CAISDSENQPQHF. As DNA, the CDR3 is TGTGCCATCAGTGACTCAGAAAATCAGCCCCAGCATTTT.

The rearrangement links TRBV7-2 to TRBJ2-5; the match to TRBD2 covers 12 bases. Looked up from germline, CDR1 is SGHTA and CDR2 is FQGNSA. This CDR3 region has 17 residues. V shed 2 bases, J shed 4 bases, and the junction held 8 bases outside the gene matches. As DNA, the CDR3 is TGTGCCAGCAGCTTAACCTTTCTAGCGGGAGGGGGAGAGACCCAGTACTTC. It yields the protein CASSLTFLAGGGETQYF.

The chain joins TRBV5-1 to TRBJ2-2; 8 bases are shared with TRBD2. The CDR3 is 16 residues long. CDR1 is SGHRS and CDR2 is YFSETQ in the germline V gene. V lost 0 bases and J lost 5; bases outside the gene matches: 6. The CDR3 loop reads CASSLAGSGKTGELFF. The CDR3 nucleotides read TGCGCCAGCAGCTTGGCCGGTAGCGGGAAAACCGGGGAGCTGTTTTTT.

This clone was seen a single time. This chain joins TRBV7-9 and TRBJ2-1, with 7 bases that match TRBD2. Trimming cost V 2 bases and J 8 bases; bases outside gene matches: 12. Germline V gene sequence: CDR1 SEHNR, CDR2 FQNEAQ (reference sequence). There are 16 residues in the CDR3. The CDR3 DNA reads TGTGCCAGCAGCTTAATCCCGGGGGGAGACGGGGATGAGCAGTTCTTC. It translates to CASSLIPGGDGDEQFF.

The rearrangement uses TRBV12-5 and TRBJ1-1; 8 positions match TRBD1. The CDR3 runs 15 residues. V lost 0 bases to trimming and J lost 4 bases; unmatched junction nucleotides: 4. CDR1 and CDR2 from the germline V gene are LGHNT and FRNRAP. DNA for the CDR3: TGTGCTAGTGGTTTGGTTCGGCAGGGGGCCACTGAAGCTTTCTTT. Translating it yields CASGLVRQGATEAFF.

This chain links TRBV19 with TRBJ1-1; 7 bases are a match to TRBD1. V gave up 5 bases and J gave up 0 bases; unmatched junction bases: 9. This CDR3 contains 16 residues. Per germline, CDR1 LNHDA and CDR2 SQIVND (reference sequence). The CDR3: CASSSERGRVNTEAFF. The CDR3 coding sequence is TGTGCCAGTAGTTCTGAGAGGGGGCGGGTGAACACTGAAGCTTTCTTT.

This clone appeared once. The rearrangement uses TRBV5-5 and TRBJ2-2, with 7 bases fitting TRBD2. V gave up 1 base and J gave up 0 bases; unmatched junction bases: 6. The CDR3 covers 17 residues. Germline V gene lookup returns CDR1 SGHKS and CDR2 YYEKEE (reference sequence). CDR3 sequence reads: CASSLSQAGPNTGELFF. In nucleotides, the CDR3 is TGTGCCAGCAGCTTGAGCCAAGCGGGACCGAACACCGGGGAGCTGTTTTTT.

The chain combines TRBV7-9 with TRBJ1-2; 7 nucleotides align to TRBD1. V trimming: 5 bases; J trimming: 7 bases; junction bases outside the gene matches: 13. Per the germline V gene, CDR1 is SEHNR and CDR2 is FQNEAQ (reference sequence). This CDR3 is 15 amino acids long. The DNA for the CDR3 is TGTGCCAGCAGCCAAGGGGGCGAGGATTCTGCTGGCTACACCTTC. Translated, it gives CASSQGGEDSAGYTF.

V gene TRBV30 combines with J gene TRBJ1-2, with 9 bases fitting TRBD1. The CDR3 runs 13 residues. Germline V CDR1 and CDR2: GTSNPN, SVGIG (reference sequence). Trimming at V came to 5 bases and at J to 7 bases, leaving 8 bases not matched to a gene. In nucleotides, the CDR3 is TGTGCCTGGGGGGAGGACAGGGGCTCTGGCTACACCTTC. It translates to CAWGEDRGSGYTF.

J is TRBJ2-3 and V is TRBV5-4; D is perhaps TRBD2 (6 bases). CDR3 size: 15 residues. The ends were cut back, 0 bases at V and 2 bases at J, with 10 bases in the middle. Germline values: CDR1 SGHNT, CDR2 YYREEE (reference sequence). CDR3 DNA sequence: TGTGCCAGCAGCTTGGTAGGCGGGGCCACAGATACGCAGTATTTT. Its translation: CASSLVGGATDTQYF.

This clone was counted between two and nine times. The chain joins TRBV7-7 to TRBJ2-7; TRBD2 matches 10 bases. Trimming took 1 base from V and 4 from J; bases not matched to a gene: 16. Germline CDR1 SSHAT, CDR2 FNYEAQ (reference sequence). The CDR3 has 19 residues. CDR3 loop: CASSLGRGPKKREGYEQYF. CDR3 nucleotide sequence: TGTGCCAGCAGCTTAGGGCGGGGTCCAAAGAAGCGGGAGGGGTACGAGCAGTACTTC.

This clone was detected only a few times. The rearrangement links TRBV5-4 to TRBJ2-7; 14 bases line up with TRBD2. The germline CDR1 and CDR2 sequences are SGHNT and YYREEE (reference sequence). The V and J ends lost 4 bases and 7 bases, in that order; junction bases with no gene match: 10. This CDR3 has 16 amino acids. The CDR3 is CASSPRTSGRTGEQYF. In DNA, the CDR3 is TGTGCCAGCAGCCCCCGGACTAGCGGGAGGACGGGGGAGCAGTACTTC.

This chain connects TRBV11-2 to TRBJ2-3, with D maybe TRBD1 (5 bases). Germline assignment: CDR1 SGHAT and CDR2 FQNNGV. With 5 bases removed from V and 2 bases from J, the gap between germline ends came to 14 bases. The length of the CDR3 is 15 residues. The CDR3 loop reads CASSLRQTLTDTQYF. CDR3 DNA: TGTGCCAGCAGCCTACGACAGACCCTCACAGATACGCAGTATTTT.

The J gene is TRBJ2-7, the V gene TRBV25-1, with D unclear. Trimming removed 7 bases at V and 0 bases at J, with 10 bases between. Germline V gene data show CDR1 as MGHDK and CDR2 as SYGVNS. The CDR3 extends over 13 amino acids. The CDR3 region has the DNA TGTGCCAGCACAGACCCTAGCTCCTACGAGCAGTACTTC. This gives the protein CASTDPSSYEQYF.

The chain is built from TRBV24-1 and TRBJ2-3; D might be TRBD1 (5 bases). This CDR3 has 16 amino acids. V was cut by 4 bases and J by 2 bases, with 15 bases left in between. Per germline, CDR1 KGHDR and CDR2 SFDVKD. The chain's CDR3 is CATSDADRSDTDTQYF. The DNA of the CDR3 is TGTGCCACCAGTGACGCTGACAGATCAGACACAGATACGCAGTATTTT.

The CDR3 is CASSLGSGGTTGELFF. The CDR3, as DNA: TGCGCCAGCAGCTTGGGGTCCGGGGGTACCACCGGGGAGCTGTTTTTT. The V and J genes are TRBV5-1 and TRBJ2-2; tentative D call: TRBD2 (6 bases). The V and J ends lost 0 bases and 4 bases respectively, with 13 bases between them. This CDR3 is 16 amino acids long. Per germline, CDR1 SGHRS and CDR2 YFSETQ. Together with reference TRBV5-1 and TRBJ2-2, the CDR3 gives the full variable domain: KAGVTQTPRYLIKTRGQQVTLSCSPISGHRSVSWYQQTPGQGLQFLFEYFSETQRNKGNFPGRFSGRQFSNSRSEMNVSTLELGDSALYLCASSLGSGGTTGELFFGEGSRLTVL.

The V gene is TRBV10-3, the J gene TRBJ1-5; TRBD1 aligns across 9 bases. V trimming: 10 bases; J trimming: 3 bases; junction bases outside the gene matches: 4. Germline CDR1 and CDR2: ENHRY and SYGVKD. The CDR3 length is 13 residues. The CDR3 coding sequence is TGTGCCAGCCGGGACAGGGACAATCAGCCCCAGCATTTT. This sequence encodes CASRDRDNQPQHF.

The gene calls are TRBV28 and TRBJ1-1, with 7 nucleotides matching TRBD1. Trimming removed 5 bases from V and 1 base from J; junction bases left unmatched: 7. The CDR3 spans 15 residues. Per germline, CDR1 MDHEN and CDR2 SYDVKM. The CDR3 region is CASSPRQGGNTEAFF. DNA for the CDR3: TGTGCCAGCAGTCCGCGACAGGGAGGGAACACTGAAGCTTTCTTT. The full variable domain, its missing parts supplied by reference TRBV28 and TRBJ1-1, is DVKVTQSSRYLVKRTGEKVFLECVQDMDHENMFWYRQDPGLGLRLIYFSYDVKMKEKGDIPEGYSVSREKKERFSLILESASTNQTSMYLCASSPRQGGNTEAFFGQGTRLTVV.